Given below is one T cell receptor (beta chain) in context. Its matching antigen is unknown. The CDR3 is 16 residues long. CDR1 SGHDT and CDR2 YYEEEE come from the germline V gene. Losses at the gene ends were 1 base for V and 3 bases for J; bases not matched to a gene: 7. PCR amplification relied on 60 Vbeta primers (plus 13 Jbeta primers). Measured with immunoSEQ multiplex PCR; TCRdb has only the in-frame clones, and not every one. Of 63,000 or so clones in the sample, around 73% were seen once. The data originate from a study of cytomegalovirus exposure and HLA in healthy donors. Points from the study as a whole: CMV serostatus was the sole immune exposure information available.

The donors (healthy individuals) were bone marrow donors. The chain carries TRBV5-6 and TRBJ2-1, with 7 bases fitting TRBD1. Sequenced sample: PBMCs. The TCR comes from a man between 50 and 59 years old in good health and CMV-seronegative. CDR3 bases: TGTGCCAGCAGCTTGCCTGGACAGGACCTCTACAATGAGCAGTTCTTC. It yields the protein CASSLPGQDLYNEQFF. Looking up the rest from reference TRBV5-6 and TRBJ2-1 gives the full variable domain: DAGVTQSPTHLIKTRGQQVTLRCSPKSGHDTVSWYQQALGQGPQFIFQYYEEEERQRGNFPDRFSGHQFPNYSSELNVNALLLGDSALYLCASSLPGQDLYNEQFFGPGTRLTVL.